The 27 T cell receptor beta chains below all came from one sample that was sequenced in a study of cytomegalovirus exposure and HLA in healthy donors. This PCR relied on a set of 60 Vbeta primers and 13 Jbeta primers. The method was immunoSEQ multiplex PCR; TCRdb's version includes in-frame clones alone and lacks a portion of them. The sample includes around 150,000 clones, 66% of them seen just once. The specimen sequenced was PBMCs. The receptors originated from a human donor in good health.

CDR3 in DNA: TGTGCCAGCAGTTGGGACAGGGAAGGGTCCGGGGAGCTGTTTTTT. Its translation: CASSWDREGSGELFF. The chain uses TRBV2 and TRBJ2-2; 9 nucleotides agree with TRBD1. The CDR3 is 15 residues long. V shed 5 bases, J shed 6 bases, and the junction held 7 bases outside the gene matches. Per the germline V gene, CDR1 is SNHLY and CDR2 is FYNNEI.

The chain links TRBV2 to TRBJ1-5, with TRBD1 matching over 8 bases. The CDR3 length is 14 residues. After removal of 6 bases from V and 4 bases from J, the junction contained 5 bases not matched to a gene. Per germline, CDR1 SNHLY and CDR2 FYNNEI. DNA of the CDR3: TGTGCCAGCAGCGGACAGGGCAGAAATCAGCCCCAGCATTTT. This gives the protein CASSGQGRNQPQHF.

The CDR3 DNA follows: TGCGCCAGCAGTGAAGAGGCGGGAGTGGGCACCGGGGAGCTGTTTTTT. Translation gives CASSEEAGVGTGELFF. The chain employs TRBV10-2 and TRBJ2-2, with 7 positions matching TRBD2. J lost 4 bases, V lost 3 bases, and 8 bases had no gene match. The CDR3 sequence is 16 residues long. The germline CDR1 and CDR2 sequences are WSHSY and SAAADI.

In this sample, this clone turned up a few times. This rearrangement joins TRBV6-5 to TRBJ2-7; 9 bases align to TRBD1. Trimming took 5 bases from V and 4 from J; bases not matched to a gene: 6. The CDR3 runs to 14 residues. CDR1 is MNHEY, CDR2 SVGAGI, per germline. The CDR3 spells CASSEYRGQYEQYF. The DNA for the CDR3 is TGTGCCAGCAGTGAATACAGGGGGCAGTACGAGCAGTACTTC.

This clone was seen a handful of times. The rearrangement uses TRBV7-8 and TRBJ2-6, with a weak D call TRBD1 (6 bases). This CDR3 region has 18 residues. V was clipped by 0 bases and J by 1 base, with 13 bases between them. Germline V gives CDR1 SGHVS, CDR2 FQNEAQ. The CDR3 region is CASSLAWQGHSGANVLTF. The CDR3 nucleotides read TGTGCCAGCAGCTTAGCGTGGCAGGGACATTCTGGGGCCAACGTCCTGACTTTC.

This rearrangement joins TRBV7-6 to TRBJ2-7, with 9 bases matching TRBD1. The CDR3 consists of 16 residues. V shed 5 bases and J 3 bases; nucleotides not matched to a gene: 11. The germline V gene encodes CDR1 SGHVS and CDR2 FNYEAQ. CDR3 protein: CASSALMGQGRYEQYF. Written as DNA, the CDR3 is TGTGCCAGCAGCGCCCTAATGGGACAGGGTCGCTACGAGCAGTACTTC.

This chain links TRBV21-1 with TRBJ2-5; the table's D call TRBD2 went unverified against the DNA. TRBV21-1 is listed as a pseudogene. The CDR3 sequence is 16 residues long. CDR3 sequence: CASSRGGRKGVKTQYF. The CDR3 DNA is TGTGCCAGCAGCAGGGGCGGGAGGAAAGGAGTAAAGACCCAGTACTTC.

CDR3 nucleotide sequence: TGTGCCAGCAGCTTAGGCGGGACTAGCGGGAGTAGTGAGCAGTTCTTC. This gives the protein CASSLGGTSGSSEQFF. The V call is TRBV7-9, the J call TRBJ2-1; TRBD2 aligns across 14 bases. Trimming took 1 base from V and 9 from J; bases not matched to a gene: 5. The germline CDR1 and CDR2 sequences are SEHNR and FQNEAQ (reference sequence). The length of the CDR3 is 16 residues. The full variable domain, with the rest looked up from reference TRBV7-9 and TRBJ2-1, is DTGVSQNPRHKITKRGQNVTFRCDPISEHNRLYWYRQTLGQGPEFLTYFQNEAQLEKSRLLSDRFSAERPKGSFSTLEIQRTEQGDSAMYLCASSLGGTSGSSEQFFGPGTRLTVL.

A single count supports this clone. The V gene is TRBV5-1, the J gene TRBJ1-1; D uncertain. CDR3 length: 14 residues. In germline, CDR1 is SGHRS, CDR2 YFSETQ. The V and J ends lost 0 bases and 1 base respectively, with 7 bases between them. The CDR3 bases are TGCGCCAGCAGCTTGGCCGGGGAGAACACTGAAGCTTTCTTT. It is translated as CASSLAGENTEAFF.

This clone came up once. This rearrangement joins TRBV18 to TRBJ2-1; TRBD2 aligns across 8 bases. Germline values: CDR1 KGHSH, CDR2 LQKENI. The CDR3 has 15 residues. Trimming removed 2 bases from V and 2 bases from J; junction bases left unmatched: 2. Here the CDR3 reads CASSPIAGTYNEQFF. CDR3 bases: TGTGCCAGCTCACCAATAGCGGGAACCTACAATGAGCAGTTCTTC.

This chain links TRBV6-1 with TRBJ2-2, with D uncertain. The CDR3 spans 14 residues. Between the trimmed V and J ends, which lost 6 bases and 4 bases, there was a span of 12 bases. From germline, CDR1 is MNHNS and CDR2 SASEGT. The chain's CDR3 is CASRGPWPTGELFF. The CDR3 region has the DNA TGTGCCAGCAGGGGCCCCTGGCCCACCGGGGAGCTGTTTTTT.

About this clone itself: Other DNA sequences of this sample code for an identical CDR3. The rearrangement uses TRBV2 and TRBJ2-7; D unclear. Germline V gene lookup returns CDR1 SNHLY and CDR2 FYNNEI. The CDR3 loop spans 14 amino acids. The V gene lost 6 bases and the J gene lost 1 base, with 13 bases spanning the gap. The CDR3 loop is CASSPGSLSYEQYF. The CDR3 DNA follows: TGTGCCAGCAGCCCGGGTTCGCTTTCCTACGAGCAGTACTTC.

Comments on this clone: Lacking the conserved final phenylalanine or tryptophan, this CDR3 likely reflects a read error. The chain combines TRBV4-1 with TRBJ2-7; possible D gene TRBD1, 6 bases. Trimming took off 3 bases at V and 0 bases at J, with 9 bases between the two ends. CDR1 and CDR2 (germline): MGHRA, YSYEKL. The CDR3 is 14 amino acids. CDR3 coding DNA: TGCGCCAGCAGCCATAGGGACAACTCCTACGAGCAGTACCTC. Its translation: CASSHRDNSYEQYL.

This clone came up a few times. This chain links TRBV15 with TRBJ2-7, with 11 bases lining up with TRBD1. V was clipped by 5 bases and J by 1 base; unmatched bases: 4. Germline V lookup: CDR1 LNHNV, CDR2 YYDKDF (reference sequence). This CDR3 has 15 amino acids. CDR3 protein: CATSRGQGGSYEQYF. The CDR3 DNA follows: TGTGCCACCAGCCGGGGACAGGGGGGTTCCTACGAGCAGTACTTC.

CDR3 in DNA: TGTGCCAGCACAACCGGGACAGGGCAAGAGACCCAGTACTTC. This encodes CASTTGTGQETQYF. This chain uses TRBV11-3 with TRBJ2-5; 9 bases agree with TRBD1. The CDR3 consists of 14 residues. Germline CDR1 is SGHNT and CDR2 is YENEEA. The ends lost 7 bases at V and 2 bases at J; junction bases unmatched: 5.

V is TRBV18 and J is TRBJ1-3; D is ambiguous. V was shortened by 2 bases and J by 0 bases, with 8 bases between the two germline ends. The CDR3 covers 15 residues. Germline V gene lookup returns CDR1 KGHSH and CDR2 LQKENI. The DNA for the CDR3 is TGTGCCAGCTCACCAGGGGAGGTCTCTGGAAACACCATATATTTT. Protein sequence: CASSPGEVSGNTIYF. The entire variable domain, with the rest obtained from reference TRBV18 and TRBJ1-3, is as follows: NAGVMQNPRHLVRRRGQEARLRCSPMKGHSHVYWYRQLPEEGLKFMVYLQKENIIDESGMPKERFSAEFPKEGPSILRIQQVVRGDSAAYFCASSPGEVSGNTIYFGEGSWLTVV.

CDR3 amino acids: CASSARLAGYQETQYF. The CDR3 nucleotides are TGTGCCAGCAGCGCCCGACTAGCGGGATACCAAGAGACCCAGTACTTC. The rearrangement links TRBV5-6 to TRBJ2-5; 11 nucleotides line up with TRBD2. The junction had 5 bases not matched to a gene; V was cut back by 4 bases and J by 0 bases. This CDR3 has 16 amino acids. CDR1 SGHDT and CDR2 YYEEEE come from the germline V gene.

The V and J genes are TRBV7-3 and TRBJ2-3; D uncertain. The V gene's germline CDR1 is SGHTA and CDR2 FQGTGA. Trimming took 2 bases from V and 2 from J, leaving 8 bases between them. This CDR3 is built from 14 residues. The CDR3 loop is CASSLGGTTDTQYF. CDR3 DNA sequence: TGTGCCAGCAGCTTAGGTGGCACCACAGATACGCAGTATTTT.

Only a few counts were recorded for this clone. This CDR3 is CASSLTSGRVYEQYF. CDR3 nucleotide sequence: TGCGCCAGCAGCTTGACTAGCGGGAGGGTGTACGAGCAGTACTTC. The chain recombines TRBV5-1 with TRBJ2-7; 13 positions match TRBD2. Germline loops: CDR1 SGHRS, CDR2 YFSETQ. With 1 base clipped from V and 4 bases from J, the junction kept 2 bases outside the gene matches. The CDR3 sequence is 15 residues long.

This chain links TRBV7-3 with TRBJ2-5, with D perhaps TRBD1 (5 bases). Per germline, CDR1 SGHTA and CDR2 FQGTGA. V gave up 2 bases and J gave up 5 bases, with 18 bases separating them. The CDR3 spans 16 residues. CDR3 region: CASSLLGQGARETQYF. Here the CDR3 DNA reads TGTGCCAGCAGCTTATTGGGGCAGGGCGCGCGGGAGACCCAGTACTTC.

The chain recombines TRBV6-5 with TRBJ2-3, with D possibly being TRBD2 (5 bases). The CDR3 totals 14 residues. The germline V gene encodes CDR1 MNHEY and CDR2 SVGAGI. V was shortened by 0 bases and J by 5 bases, with 9 bases between the two germline ends. The CDR3 spells CASSYSTGRDTQYF. DNA of the CDR3: TGTGCCAGCAGTTACTCGACGGGGAGAGATACGCAGTATTTT.

This chain links TRBV5-4 with TRBJ2-7; D is possibly TRBD2 (6 bases). This CDR3 has 16 amino acids. From germline, CDR1 is SGHNT and CDR2 YYREEE (reference sequence). The V end was cut by 4 bases, the J end by 2 bases, with 19 bases between. The CDR3 DNA reads as TGTGCCAGCAGCCCCCCGCGGAGCGGGCGTGCCTACGAGCAGTACTTC. Its translation is CASSPPRSGRAYEQYF.

CDR3 loop: CASSLQESRGYTF. CDR3 DNA sequence: TGTGCCAGCAGCCTTCAAGAATCTAGGGGCTACACCTTC. The chain is built from TRBV7-9 and TRBJ1-2; D is unresolved. With 5 bases removed from V and 8 bases from J, the gap between germline ends came to 15 bases. The CDR3 contains 13 residues. Germline V CDR1 and CDR2: SEHNR, FQNEAQ (reference sequence).

This sequence joins TRBV5-4 and TRBJ2-7; D possibly corresponds to TRBD1 (6 bases). Trimming removed 9 bases at V and 4 bases at J, with 11 bases between. This CDR3 comprises 11 residues. Germline-derived CDR1 and CDR2 are SGHNT and YYREEE (reference sequence). DNA of the CDR3: TGTGCCACCGGACAGAATTACGAGCAGTACTTC. It translates to CATGQNYEQYF.

This clone turned up a few times. The rearrangement joins TRBV27 to TRBJ1-2; D is unresolved. The CDR3 contains 13 residues. Germline V CDR1 and CDR2: MNHEY, SMNVEV (reference sequence). Between the trimmed V and J ends, which lost 6 bases and 6 bases, there was a span of 14 bases. The CDR3 DNA reads TGTGCCAGCAGACGAGGAGGCGGCGATGGCTACACCTTC. Amino acids: CASRRGGGDGYTF.

The V and J genes are TRBV28 and TRBJ2-7; perhaps TRBD1 as D (5 bases). The V gene's germline CDR1 is MDHEN and CDR2 SYDVKM. This CDR3 region has 11 residues. V was cut by 11 bases and J by 5 bases, with 13 bases left in between. This CDR3 reads CAVGPAHEQYF. The CDR3 DNA reads TGTGCCGTGGGGCCGGCCCACGAGCAGTACTTC.

This clone came up a few times. The J gene is TRBJ2-1, the V gene TRBV28; D is perhaps TRBD2 (7 bases). The germline V gene encodes CDR1 MDHEN and CDR2 SYDVKM. The V end was cut by 7 bases, the J end by 6 bases, with 16 bases between. There are 14 residues in the CDR3. Written as DNA, the CDR3 is TGTGCCAGCACCAAGGGGGAGGGCGGCAATGAGCAGTTCTTC. It translates to CASTKGEGGNEQFF.